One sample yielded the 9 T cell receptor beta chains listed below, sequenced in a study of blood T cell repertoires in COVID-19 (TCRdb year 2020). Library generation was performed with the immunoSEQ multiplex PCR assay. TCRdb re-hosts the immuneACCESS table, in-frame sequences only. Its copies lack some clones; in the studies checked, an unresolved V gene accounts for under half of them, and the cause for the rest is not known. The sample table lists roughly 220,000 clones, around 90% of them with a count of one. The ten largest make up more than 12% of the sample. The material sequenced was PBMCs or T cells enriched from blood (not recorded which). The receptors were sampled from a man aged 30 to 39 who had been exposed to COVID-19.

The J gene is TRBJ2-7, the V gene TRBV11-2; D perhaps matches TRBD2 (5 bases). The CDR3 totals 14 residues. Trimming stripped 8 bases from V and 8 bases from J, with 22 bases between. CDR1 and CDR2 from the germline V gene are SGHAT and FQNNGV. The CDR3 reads CASGVGVLGPQQYF. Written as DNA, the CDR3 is TGTGCCAGCGGGGTCGGGGTCCTCGGCCCCCAGCAGTACTTC.

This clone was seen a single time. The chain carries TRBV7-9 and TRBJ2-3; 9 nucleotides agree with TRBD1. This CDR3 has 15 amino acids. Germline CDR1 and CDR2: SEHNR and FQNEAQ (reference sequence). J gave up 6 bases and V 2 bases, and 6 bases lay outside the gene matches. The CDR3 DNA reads TGTGCCAGCAGCTTATTACAGGGGGCGGCGGATACGCAGTATTTT. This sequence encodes CASSLLQGAADTQYF.

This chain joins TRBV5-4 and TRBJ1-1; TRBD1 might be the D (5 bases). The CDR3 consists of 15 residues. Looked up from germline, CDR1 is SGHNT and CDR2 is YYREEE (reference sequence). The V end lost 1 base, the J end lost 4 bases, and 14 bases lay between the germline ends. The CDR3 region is CASSLSAGRGTEAFF. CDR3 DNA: TGTGCCAGCAGCTTGTCCGCAGGGCGGGGCACTGAAGCTTTCTTT. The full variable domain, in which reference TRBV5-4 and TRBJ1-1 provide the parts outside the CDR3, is ETGVTQSPTHLIKTRGQQVTLRCSSQSGHNTVSWYQQALGQGPQFIFQYYREEENGRGNFPPRFSGLQFPNYSSELNVNALELDDSALYLCASSLSAGRGTEAFFGQGTRLTVV.

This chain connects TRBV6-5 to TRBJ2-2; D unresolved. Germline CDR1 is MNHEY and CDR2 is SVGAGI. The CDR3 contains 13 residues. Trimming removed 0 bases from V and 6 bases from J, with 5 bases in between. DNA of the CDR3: TGTGCCAGCAGTTACTCTCTTCCCGGGGAGCTGTTTTTT. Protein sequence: CASSYSLPGELFF.

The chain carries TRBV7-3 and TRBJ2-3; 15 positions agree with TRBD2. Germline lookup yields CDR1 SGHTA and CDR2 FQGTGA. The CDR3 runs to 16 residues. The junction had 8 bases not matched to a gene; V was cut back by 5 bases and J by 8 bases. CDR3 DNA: TGTGCCAGCAGCCCTAGGACTAGCGGGGGGGCCGGTACGCAGTATTTT. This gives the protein CASSPRTSGGAGTQYF. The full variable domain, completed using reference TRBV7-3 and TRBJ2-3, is GAGVSQTPSNKVTEKGKYVELRCDPISGHTALYWYRQSLGQGPEFLIYFQGTGAADDSGLPNDRFFAVRPEGSVSTLKIQRTERGDSAVYLCASSPRTSGGAGTQYFGPGTRLTVL.

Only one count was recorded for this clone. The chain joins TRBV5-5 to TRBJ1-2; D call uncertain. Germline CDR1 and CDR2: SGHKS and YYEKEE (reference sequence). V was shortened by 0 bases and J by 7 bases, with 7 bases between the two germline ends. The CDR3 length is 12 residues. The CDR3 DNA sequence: TGTGCCAGCAGCTTGGTGGAGGGTGGCTACACCTTC. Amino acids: CASSLVEGGYTF. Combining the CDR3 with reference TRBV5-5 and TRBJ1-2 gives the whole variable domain DAGVTQSPTHLIKTRGQQVTLRCSPISGHKSVSWYQQVLGQGPQFIFQYYEKEERGRGNFPDRFSARQFPNYSSELNVNALLLGDSALYLCASSLVEGGYTFGSGTRLTVV.

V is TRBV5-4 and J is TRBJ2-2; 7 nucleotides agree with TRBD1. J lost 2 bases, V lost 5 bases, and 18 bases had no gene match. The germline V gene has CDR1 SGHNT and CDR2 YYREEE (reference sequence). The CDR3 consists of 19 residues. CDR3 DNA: TGTGCCAGCAGACGAGGGGGCCCAGGCCCTGGTGTCAACACCGGGGAGCTGTTTTTT. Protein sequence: CASRRGGPGPGVNTGELFF.

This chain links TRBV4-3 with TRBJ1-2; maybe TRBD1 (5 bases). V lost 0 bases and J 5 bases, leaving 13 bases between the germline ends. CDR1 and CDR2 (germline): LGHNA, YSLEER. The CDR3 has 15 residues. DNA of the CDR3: TGCGCCAGCAGCCAAGATCGCAGGGTAGGGTATGGCTACACCTTC. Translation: CASSQDRRVGYGYTF.

The DNA for the CDR3 is TGTGCCAGCAGCCAAGACAGGGGCCGCTCTGGAAACACCATATATTTT. It encodes CASSQDRGRSGNTIYF. This sequence joins TRBV4-2 and TRBJ1-3; perhaps TRBD1 as D (6 bases). V shed 0 bases and J shed 0 bases, with 9 bases lying between them. This CDR3 comprises 16 residues. Germline CDR1 and CDR2: LGHNA and YNFKEQ.